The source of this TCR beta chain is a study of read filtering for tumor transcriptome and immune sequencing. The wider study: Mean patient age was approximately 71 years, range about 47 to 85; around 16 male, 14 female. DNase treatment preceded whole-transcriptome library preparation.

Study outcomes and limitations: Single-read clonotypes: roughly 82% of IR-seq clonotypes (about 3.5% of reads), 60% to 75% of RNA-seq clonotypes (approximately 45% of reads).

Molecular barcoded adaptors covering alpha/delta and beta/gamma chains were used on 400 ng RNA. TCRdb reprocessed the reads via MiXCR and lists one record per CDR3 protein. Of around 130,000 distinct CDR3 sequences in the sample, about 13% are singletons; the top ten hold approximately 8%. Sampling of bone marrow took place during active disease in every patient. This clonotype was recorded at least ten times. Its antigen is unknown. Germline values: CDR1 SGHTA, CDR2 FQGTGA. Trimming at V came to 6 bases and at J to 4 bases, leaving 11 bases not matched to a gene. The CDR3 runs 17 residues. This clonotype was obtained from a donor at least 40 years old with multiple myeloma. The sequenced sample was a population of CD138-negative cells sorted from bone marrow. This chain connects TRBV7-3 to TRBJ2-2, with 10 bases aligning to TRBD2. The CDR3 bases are TGTGCCAGCAGTCTAGGCGCTAGCGGGAGTAGCACCGGGGAGCTGTTTTTT. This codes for CASSLGASGSSTGELFF.